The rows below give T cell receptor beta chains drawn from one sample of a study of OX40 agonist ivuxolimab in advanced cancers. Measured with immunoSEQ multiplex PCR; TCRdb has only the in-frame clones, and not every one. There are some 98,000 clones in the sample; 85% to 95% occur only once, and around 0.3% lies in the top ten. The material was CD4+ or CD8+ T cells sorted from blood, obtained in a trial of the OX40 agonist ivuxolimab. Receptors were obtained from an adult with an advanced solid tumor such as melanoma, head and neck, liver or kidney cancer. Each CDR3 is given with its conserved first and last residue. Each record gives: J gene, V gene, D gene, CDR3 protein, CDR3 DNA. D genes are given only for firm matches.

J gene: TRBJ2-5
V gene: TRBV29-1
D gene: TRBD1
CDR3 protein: CSVPRDRNQETQYF
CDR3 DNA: TGCAGCGTACCACGGGACAGAAACCAAGAGACCCAGTACTTC

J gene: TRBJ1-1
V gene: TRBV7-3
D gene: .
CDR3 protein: CASSQQRNTEAFF
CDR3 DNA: TGTGCCAGCAGTCAACAGAGGAACACTGAAGCTTTCTTT

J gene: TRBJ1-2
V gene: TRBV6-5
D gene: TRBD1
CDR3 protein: CASSLIRDREKSYTF
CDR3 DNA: TGTGCCAGCAGTCTGATCAGAGACAGGGAGAAAAGCTACACCTTC

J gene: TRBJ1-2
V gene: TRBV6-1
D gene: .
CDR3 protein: CATSRLINYGYTF
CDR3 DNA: TGTGCCACCTCTCGACTGATTAACTATGGCTACACCTTC

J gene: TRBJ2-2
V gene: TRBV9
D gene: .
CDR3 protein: CASSVSLTGELFF
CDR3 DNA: TGTGCCAGCAGCGTGAGTCTCACCGGGGAGCTGTTTTTT

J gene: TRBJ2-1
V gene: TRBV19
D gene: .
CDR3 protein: CASKDDRTYNEQFF
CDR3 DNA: TGTGCCAGTAAGGATGATCGGACGTACAATGAGCAGTTCTTC

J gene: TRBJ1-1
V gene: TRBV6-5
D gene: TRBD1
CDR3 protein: CASSTSDRAAEAFF
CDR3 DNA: TGTGCCAGCAGTACATCCGACAGGGCCGCTGAAGCTTTCTTT

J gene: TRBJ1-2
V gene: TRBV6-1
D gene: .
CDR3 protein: CASSVTDNYGYTF
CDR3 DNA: TGTGCCAGCAGTGTTACAGACAACTATGGCTACACCTTC

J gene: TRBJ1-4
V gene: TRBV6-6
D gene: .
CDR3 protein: CASSYPSGATNEKLFF
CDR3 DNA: TGTGCCAGCAGTTACCCGAGCGGGGCAACTAATGAAAAACTGTTTTTT

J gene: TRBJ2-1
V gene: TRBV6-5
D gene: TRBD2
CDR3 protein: CASSYGTRHNEQFF
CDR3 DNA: TGTGCCAGCAGTTACGGGACTAGACACAATGAGCAGTTCTTC

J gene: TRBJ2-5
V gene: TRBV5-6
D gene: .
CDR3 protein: CASSHTQETQYF
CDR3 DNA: TGTGCCAGCAGCCATACCCAAGAGACCCAGTACTTC

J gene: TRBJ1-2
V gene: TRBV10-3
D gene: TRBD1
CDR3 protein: CAISEGVGQLRGYTF
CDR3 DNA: TGTGCCATCAGTGAGGGAGTGGGACAGTTGAGAGGCTACACCTTC

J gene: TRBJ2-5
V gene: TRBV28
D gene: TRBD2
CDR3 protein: CASSSVPGGGQETQYF
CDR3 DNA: TGTGCCAGCAGTTCGGTCCCGGGGGGGGGACAAGAGACCCAGTACTTC